The 24 T cell receptor beta chains below all came from one sample that was sequenced in a study of T cell responses to AZD1222 COVID-19 vaccine. Repertoires were generated with immunoSEQ multiplex PCR, while TCRdb's copy carries only in-frame clones and drops some. The sample has about 84,000 clones; roughly 87% are singletons. The material sequenced was peripheral blood, taken 28 days after the second AZD1222 dose. The receptors were sampled from an adult who received the AZD1222 COVID-19 vaccine.

This chain links TRBV3-1 (or the pseudogene TRBV3-2) with TRBJ2-1; TRBD2 matches 14 bases. Losses at the gene ends were 7 bases for V and 9 bases for J; bases not matched to a gene: 5. Germline assignment: CDR1 LGHDT and CDR2 YNNKEL (reference sequence). This CDR3 has 14 residues. CDR3: CASNRGTSGGEQFF. The CDR3 coding sequence is TGTGCCAGCAACCGAGGGACTAGCGGGGGTGAGCAGTTCTTC.

V usage is TRBV12-3 or TRBV12-4 and J usage is TRBJ2-7; D is perhaps TRBD1 or TRBD2 (5 bases each). Trimming left V 3 bases short and J 6 bases short, with 9 bases between. The CDR3 length is 12 residues. In DNA, the CDR3 is TGTGCCAGCAGTTTTCGAGGGGTCGAGCAGTACTTC. Amino acid sequence: CASSFRGVEQYF.

The chain combines TRBV3-1 (or the pseudogene TRBV3-2) with TRBJ1-2; D gene unclear. V was shortened by 4 bases and J by 5 bases, with 8 bases between the two germline ends. In germline, CDR1 is LGHDT, CDR2 YNNKEL (reference sequence). CDR3 length equals 12 residues. In DNA form, the CDR3 reads TGTGCCAGCAGCCCAGGAGATTATGGCTACACCTTC. It encodes CASSPGDYGYTF.

This chain's CDR3 is CASSRGGSGAETQYF. CDR3 DNA sequence: TGTGCCAGCAGCCGCGGGGGAAGCGGGGCAGAGACCCAGTACTTC. V is TRBV11-2 and J is TRBJ2-5, with 7 bases that match TRBD2. The germline V gene has CDR1 SGHAT and CDR2 FQNNGV. Trimming cost V 5 bases and J 4 bases; bases outside gene matches: 10. The CDR3 consists of 15 residues.

The gene calls are TRBV4-1 and TRBJ2-7, with D uncertain. Germline V lookup: CDR1 MGHRA, CDR2 YSYEKL. Trimming pared 2 bases from V and 2 bases from J, leaving 19 bases between. The CDR3 consists of 17 residues. The CDR3, as DNA: TGCGCCAGCAGCCAACCTTTGAGTGGGCAGCTCACCTACGAGCAGTACTTC. It yields the protein CASSQPLSGQLTYEQYF.

The rearrangement uses TRBV5-8 and TRBJ2-5; 11 nucleotides agree with TRBD2. This CDR3 has 19 amino acids. CDR1 and CDR2 from the germline V gene are SGHTS and YDEGEE. Trimming removed 0 bases from V and 3 bases from J; junction bases left unmatched: 13. The DNA of the CDR3 is TGTGCCAGCAGCTTGGCCGGGGTAGCGGGGGGGCCGAGCAAAGAGACCCAGTACTTC. This gives the protein CASSLAGVAGGPSKETQYF. Drawing the rest from reference TRBV5-8 and TRBJ2-5, the complete variable domain is EAGVTQSPTHLIKTRGQQATLRCSPISGHTSVYWYQQALGLGLQFLLWYDEGEERNRGNFPPRFSGRQFPNYSSELNVNALELEDSALYLCASSLAGVAGGPSKETQYFGPGTRLLVL.

V usage is TRBV4-1 and J usage is TRBJ1-1, with 11 nucleotides matching TRBD1. The germline V gene has CDR1 MGHRA and CDR2 YSYEKL. The V and J ends lost 0 bases and 5 bases, in that order; junction bases with no gene match: 11. There are 18 residues in the CDR3. CDR3 sequence: CASSQEGQGARFSTEAFF. CDR3 sequence (DNA): TGCGCCAGCAGCCAAGAAGGACAGGGGGCGCGGTTTAGTACTGAAGCTTTCTTT.

The V gene is TRBV7-8, the J gene TRBJ2-1; 11 nucleotides agree with TRBD2. Trimming took 0 bases from V and 6 from J; bases not matched to a gene: 4. CDR1 SGHVS and CDR2 FQNEAQ come from the germline V gene. The CDR3 length is 16 residues. The CDR3 protein is CASSLAGTSGLNEQFF. The CDR3 DNA reads as TGTGCCAGCAGCTTAGCCGGGACTAGCGGACTCAATGAGCAGTTCTTC.

This clone was found a few times. The chain links TRBV7-8 to TRBJ2-3; 11 positions agree with TRBD1. CDR1 SGHVS and CDR2 FQNEAQ come from the germline V gene. The CDR3 runs to 15 residues. Losses at the gene ends were 2 bases for V and 5 bases for J; bases not matched to a gene: 3. Here the CDR3 reads CASSLWGQGEDTQYF. The DNA for the CDR3 is TGTGCCAGCAGCTTATGGGGACAGGGGGAAGATACGCAGTATTTT. Variable domain in full (rest from reference TRBV7-8 and TRBJ2-3): GAGVSQSPRYKVAKRGQDVALRCDPISGHVSLFWYQQALGQGPEFLTYFQNEAQLDKSGLPSDRFFAERPEGSVSTLKIQRTQQEDSAVYLCASSLWGQGEDTQYFGPGTRLTVL.

The chain is built from TRBV5-1 and TRBJ1-1, with D unresolved. The CDR3 consists of 14 residues. Germline-derived CDR1 and CDR2 are SGHRS and YFSETQ. V lost 1 base to trimming and J lost 4 bases, with 11 bases between them. The chain's CDR3 is CASSLTSGSTEAFF. CDR3 bases: TGCGCCAGCAGCTTGACCTCAGGCAGCACTGAAGCTTTCTTT.

The chain uses TRBV20-1 and TRBJ1-6; 7 bases are shared with TRBD1. Germline CDR1 and CDR2: DFQATT and SNEGSKA (reference sequence). This CDR3 region has 11 residues. The V gene end was trimmed by 6 bases and the J gene end by 13 bases; junction bases not matched to a gene: 6. The DNA for the CDR3 is TGCAGTGCCACCAAACAGGGGCCCCTCCACTTT. It codes for CSATKQGPLHF.

This chain links TRBV4-1 with TRBJ2-2; 11 bases are a match to TRBD2. V lost 1 base to trimming and J lost 6 bases; unmatched junction nucleotides: 4. The CDR3 length is 16 residues. Germline V gene lookup returns CDR1 MGHRA and CDR2 YSYEKL. For the CDR3, the DNA is TGCGCCAGCAGCCAAGTCGTAGCGGGGGGGCCCGGGGAGCTGTTTTTT. The encoded protein is CASSQVVAGGPGELFF.

The chain combines TRBV4-3 with TRBJ2-7; a weak D match, TRBD2 (5 bases). Germline CDR1 reads LGHNA; CDR2 reads YSLEER. This CDR3 comprises 16 residues. V was pared by 0 bases and J by 0 bases, with 12 bases between. As DNA, the CDR3 is TGCGCCAGCAGCCAAGATCCGCGGGCGTCCTCCTACGAGCAGTACTTC. This encodes CASSQDPRASSYEQYF.

This clone was detected only once. Written as DNA, the CDR3 is TGTGCCAGTAGTATGGGGACACGAAGTCCCTATGGCTACACCTTC. Protein: CASSMGTRSPYGYTF. The chain carries TRBV19 and TRBJ1-2, with D perhaps TRBD1 (6 bases). This CDR3 is built from 15 residues. Germline CDR1 and CDR2: LNHDA and SQIVND (reference sequence). V was pared by 3 bases and J by 4 bases, with 15 bases between.

The chain employs TRBV19 and TRBJ1-2; D is perhaps TRBD1 (6 bases). Germline CDR1 and CDR2: LNHDA and SQIVND (reference sequence). The CDR3 contains 16 residues. V was clipped by 4 bases and J by 1 base, with 16 bases between them. This CDR3 reads CASSTLQGWNNYGYTF. In DNA form, the CDR3 reads TGTGCCAGTAGTACGCTACAGGGATGGAATAACTATGGCTACACCTTC. The full variable domain, with the rest looked up from reference TRBV19 and TRBJ1-2, is DGGITQSPKYLFRKEGQNVTLSCEQNLNHDAMYWYRQDPGQGLRLIYYSQIVNDFQKGDIAEGYSVSREKKESFPLTVTSAQKNPTAFYLCASSTLQGWNNYGYTFGSGTRLTVV.

This chain uses TRBV19 with TRBJ2-3; a possible D gene is TRBD2 (5 bases). Germline V gives CDR1 LNHDA, CDR2 SQIVND (reference sequence). This CDR3 spans 15 amino acids. V was pared by 10 bases and J by 2 bases, with 19 bases between. CDR3 amino acids: CATPGRYQPTDTQYF. The DNA for the CDR3 is TGTGCCACCCCTGGGAGATACCAGCCCACAGATACGCAGTATTTT. The whole variable domain, remainder taken from reference TRBV19 and TRBJ2-3, is DGGITQSPKYLFRKEGQNVTLSCEQNLNHDAMYWYRQDPGQGLRLIYYSQIVNDFQKGDIAEGYSVSREKKESFPLTVTSAQKNPTAFYLCATPGRYQPTDTQYFGPGTRLTVL.

The genes are TRBV4-1 and TRBJ1-6; 9 bases map to TRBD1. V dropped 1 base and J dropped 5; count of bases not matched to a gene: 9. This CDR3 has 18 residues. The V gene's germline CDR1 is MGHRA and CDR2 YSYEKL. The CDR3 nucleotides are TGCGCCAGCAGCCAAGGCAAGGACAGGGGCTTCCATAATTCACCCCTCCACTTT. This codes for CASSQGKDRGFHNSPLHF.

The rearrangement joins TRBV19 to TRBJ2-5; D might be TRBD1 or TRBD2, each matching 6 bases. Germline CDR1 and CDR2: LNHDA and SQIVND (reference sequence). The CDR3 has 15 residues. The V and J ends lost 7 bases and 4 bases respectively, with 19 bases between them. The CDR3 nucleotides are TGTGCCAGTACCCGGGGTGTCAGGGGAGGAGAGACCCAGTACTTC. Translation gives CASTRGVRGGETQYF.

The V and J genes are TRBV29-1 and TRBJ1-5; 8 bases map to TRBD1. The length of the CDR3 is 13 residues. Germline-derived CDR1 and CDR2 are SQVTM and ANQGSEA. V shed 7 bases and J 5 bases; nucleotides not matched to a gene: 7. The CDR3 DNA reads TGCAGCGCCCAGGGGGCAGGGGATCAGCCCCAGCATTTT. This sequence encodes CSAQGAGDQPQHF.

CDR3 in DNA: TGTGCCAGCAGTGCATCCGGGACAGCCTACGAGCAGTACTTC. Its translation is CASSASGTAYEQYF. This chain connects TRBV2 to TRBJ2-7; 7 bases agree with TRBD1. The CDR3 is made up of 14 amino acids. In germline, CDR1 is SNHLY, CDR2 FYNNEI. After removal of 4 bases from V and 2 bases from J, the junction contained 5 bases not matched to a gene.

The genes are TRBV12-5 and TRBJ2-2; D unresolved. CDR3 length: 13 amino acids. The germline gives CDR1 LGHNT, CDR2 FRNRAP. V was cut by 2 bases and J by 7 bases, with 8 bases left in between. CDR3 DNA: TGTGCTAGTGGTTTGAGGGTCGGCGGGGAGCTGTTTTTT. Protein: CASGLRVGGELFF.

The chain joins TRBV7-2 to TRBJ1-2; D may be TRBD1 (5 bases). Germline V lookup: CDR1 SGHTA, CDR2 FQGNSA. With 6 bases removed from V and 7 bases from J, the gap between germline ends came to 21 bases. This CDR3 is 15 amino acids long. The CDR3 reads CASSTYGWGQGGYTF. As DNA, the CDR3 is TGTGCCAGCAGTACCTACGGGTGGGGTCAGGGTGGCTACACCTTC.

This clone was observed a single time. CDR3 sequence: CASYSAKGRNSPLHF. CDR3 in DNA: TGTGCCAGCTACTCCGCGAAGGGTCGGAATTCACCCCTCCACTTT. The rearrangement uses TRBV19 and TRBJ1-6; D unclear. Germline V gives CDR1 LNHDA, CDR2 SQIVND (reference sequence). The CDR3 consists of 15 residues. Trimming stripped 9 bases from V and 7 bases from J, with 19 bases between.

The chain uses TRBV6-5 and TRBJ1-5, with 9 nucleotides matching TRBD1. The germline V gene encodes CDR1 MNHEY and CDR2 SVGAGI. V trimming: 8 bases; J trimming: 5 bases; junction bases outside the gene matches: 4. There are 13 residues in the CDR3. CDR3 sequence: CASQTGGHQPQHF. CDR3 sequence (DNA): TGTGCCAGCCAAACAGGGGGCCATCAGCCCCAGCATTTT.